The present TCR beta chain was sequenced within a study of blood T cell repertoires in COVID-19. Methods used by the authors: Amplified reference gene primers provided the basis for estimating nucleated cell counts. TCRdb keeps only in-frame clones here, not all; method: immunoSEQ multiplex PCR. V and J calls plus clone size are reproduced from that table; the DNA served to infer D and trimming. The table shows a few hundred thousand clones, with more than 70% occurring only once. What was sequenced was peripheral blood. This sequence originates from a woman in her late teens or twenties with acute or convalescent COVID-19.

The CDR3, as DNA: TGTGCCAGCTCGCAGCAGGGATTCGACTATGGCTACACCTTC. The encoded protein is CASSQQGFDYGYTF. V gene TRBV18 combines with J gene TRBJ1-2; D is perhaps TRBD1 (5 bases). V lost 6 bases and J lost 3, with 14 bases in between. Germline V gene data show CDR1 as KGHSH and CDR2 as LQKENI. CDR3 length: 14 residues. The entire variable domain, with the rest obtained from reference TRBV18 and TRBJ1-2, is as follows: NAGVMQNPRHLVRRRGQEARLRCSPMKGHSHVYWYRQLPEEGLKFMVYLQKENIIDESGMPKERFSAEFPKEGPSILRIQQVVRGDSAAYFCASSQQGFDYGYTFGSGTRLTVV.